What follows describes a single TCR beta chain. This entry comes from a study of blood T cell repertoires in COVID-19. Whole-study context: Spain, Italy and the United States supplied samples that represented acute and convalescent COVID-19. Sources were T cells, B-cell-depleted T cells, or PBMCs; the material itself was cDNA or gDNA.

V gave up 0 bases and J gave up 4 bases; unmatched junction bases: 8. The CDR3 is made up of 16 amino acids. The germline CDR1 and CDR2 sequences are LNHDA and SQIVND (reference sequence). Assay: immunoSEQ multiplex PCR; the TCRdb copy retains only in-frame clones and omits some. The sample has roughly 140,000 clones, 85% seen once. The specimen sequenced was peripheral blood. V is TRBV19 and J is TRBJ1-2, with 7 bases identical to TRBD1. This clonotype originated in a woman aged 40 to 50 with active or convalescent COVID-19. CDR3 protein: CASSIDPRTGSYGYTF. In nucleotides, the CDR3 is TGTGCCAGTAGTATAGATCCGCGGACAGGCTCCTATGGCTACACCTTC. The full variable domain, rest sourced from reference TRBV19 and TRBJ1-2, is DGGITQSPKYLFRKEGQNVTLSCEQNLNHDAMYWYRQDPGQGLRLIYYSQIVNDFQKGDIAEGYSVSREKKESFPLTVTSAQKNPTAFYLCASSIDPRTGSYGYTFGSGTRLTVV.